This note documents a single T cell receptor (beta chain) sequence. Its specificity is unknown. Germline V gene data show CDR1 as SGDLS and CDR2 as YYNGEE. Trimming shortened V by 0 bases and J by 4 bases, and 11 bases separated the two germline ends. The CDR3 is 15 amino acids. This sample is drawn from a study of T cell responses to AZD1222 COVID-19 vaccine. Study at large: It was second doses at about 4 or about 12 weeks that were pooled.

Study results and limitations: Unmutated variant regions are reportedly targeted by nearly half of spike-specific TCRs. The study found vaccine-associated CD4 TCRs spanning spike, dominant at 160-218 and 743-854.

Sequencing used immunoSEQ multiplex PCR; TCRdb keeps in-frame clones, though not all of them. This sample has roughly 120,000 clones; roughly 90% occur once, and the top ten carry 6.5% to 9.5%. The TCR sequence derives from an adult in good health. The J gene is TRBJ1-5, the V gene TRBV9; the D gene is possibly TRBD1 (6 bases). The sequencing used peripheral blood, collected on day 0 of AZD1222 vaccination. In DNA, the CDR3 is TGTGCCAGCAGCGTAGGAGGACAGATAAATCAGCCCCAGCATTTT. The encoded protein is CASSVGGQINQPQHF.